Following are 8 T cell receptor beta chains from one sample sequenced in a study of blood T cell repertoires in COVID-19. Clones were sequenced by immunoSEQ multiplex PCR, and TCRdb holds only the in-frame ones, with some missing. Of roughly 180,000 clones in the sample, approximately 81% were seen once. The sequencing sample was made of PBMCs or T cells enriched from blood (not recorded which). The receptors come from a middle-aged woman with acute COVID-19.

The V and J genes are TRBV3-1 (or the pseudogene TRBV3-2) and TRBJ1-2; 7 bases are shared with TRBD1. In germline, CDR1 is LGHDT, CDR2 YNNKEL (reference sequence). CDR3 length equals 15 residues. V lost 4 bases and J lost 6; bases outside the gene matches: 11. The CDR3 spells CASSPRGQGGNGYTF. Here the CDR3 DNA reads TGTGCCAGCAGCCCAAGGGGCCAGGGGGGAAATGGCTACACCTTC.

The chain combines TRBV5-1 with TRBJ2-2; TRBD2 agrees at 7 bases. V gave up 3 bases and J gave up 5 bases; unmatched junction bases: 19. Germline CDR1 SGHRS, CDR2 YFSETQ. This CDR3 is 19 amino acids long. In DNA form, the CDR3 reads TGCGCCAGCAGCTCCCCTCCCGGGATGCTAGCGGAGGGAACCGGGGAGCTGTTTTTT. It encodes CASSSPPGMLAEGTGELFF.

The chain employs TRBV7-8 and TRBJ2-1; D is uncertain. Between the trimmed V and J ends, which lost 4 bases and 7 bases, there was a span of 14 bases. The CDR3 is made up of 14 amino acids. In germline, CDR1 is SGHVS, CDR2 FQNEAQ. CDR3 residues: CASSSPLLRNEQFF. CDR3 bases: TGTGCCAGCAGCTCACCCCTTTTGCGAAATGAGCAGTTCTTC.

The J gene is TRBJ1-2, the V gene TRBV20-1; no reliable D call. The germline V gene has CDR1 DFQATT and CDR2 SNEGSKA (reference sequence). Trimming stripped 5 bases from V and 5 bases from J, with 9 bases between. There are 11 residues in the CDR3. The CDR3 coding sequence is TGCAGTGCTCCTCAGAAATATGGCTACACCTTC. It yields the protein CSAPQKYGYTF.

This clone came up a few times. The V gene is TRBV6-6, the J gene TRBJ2-3, with D perhaps matching TRBD1 (6 bases). Germline V gives CDR1 MNHNY, CDR2 SVGAGI (reference sequence). This CDR3 spans 13 amino acids. This chain's CDR3 is CASRFDPQGTQYF. DNA for the CDR3: TGTGCTTCCCGGTTCGACCCTCAGGGGACGCAGTATTTT.

The chain is built from TRBV5-6 and TRBJ2-1; weak D call: TRBD2 (5 bases). The ends were cut back, 3 bases at V and 8 bases at J, with 15 bases in the middle. The CDR3 spans 14 residues. Germline V gene sequence: CDR1 SGHDT, CDR2 YYEEEE. DNA of the CDR3: TGTGCCAGCAGCTGGGCTCTAGCTCCCCATGAGCAGTTCTTC. Its translation: CASSWALAPHEQFF.

This clone turned up a few times. The rearrangement uses TRBV6-1 and TRBJ2-1; D gene uncertain. Trimming pared 4 bases from V and 9 bases from J, leaving 22 bases between. The germline CDR1 and CDR2 sequences are MNHNS and SASEGT. This CDR3 has 16 residues. The CDR3 DNA reads TGTGCCAGCAGTGTTTTTACCAGCACAAATCCGGGTGAGCAGTTCTTC. As protein: CASSVFTSTNPGEQFF.

The CDR3 nucleotides read TGTGCCAGCAGCTCTTGGGGAACGGGGAACGAGCAGTACTTC. Translating it yields CASSSWGTGNEQYF. The genes are TRBV7-9 and TRBJ2-7; TRBD2 is a possible D gene (5 bases). In germline, CDR1 is SEHNR, CDR2 FQNEAQ (reference sequence). Trimming removed 4 bases at V and 5 bases at J, with 15 bases between. This CDR3 has 14 residues.